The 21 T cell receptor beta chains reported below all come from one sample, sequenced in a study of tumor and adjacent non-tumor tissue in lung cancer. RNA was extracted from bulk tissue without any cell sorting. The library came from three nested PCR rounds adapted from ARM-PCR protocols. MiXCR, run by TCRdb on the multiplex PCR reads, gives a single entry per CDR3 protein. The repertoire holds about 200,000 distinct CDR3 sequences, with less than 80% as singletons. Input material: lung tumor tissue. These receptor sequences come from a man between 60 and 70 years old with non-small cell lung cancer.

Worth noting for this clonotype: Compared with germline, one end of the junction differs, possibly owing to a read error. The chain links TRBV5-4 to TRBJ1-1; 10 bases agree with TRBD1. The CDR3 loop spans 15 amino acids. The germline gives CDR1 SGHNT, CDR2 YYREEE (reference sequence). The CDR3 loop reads CASRSGTGANTEAFF. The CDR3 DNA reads TGTGCGAGCAGATCGGGGACAGGGGCGAACACTGAAGCTTTCTTT.

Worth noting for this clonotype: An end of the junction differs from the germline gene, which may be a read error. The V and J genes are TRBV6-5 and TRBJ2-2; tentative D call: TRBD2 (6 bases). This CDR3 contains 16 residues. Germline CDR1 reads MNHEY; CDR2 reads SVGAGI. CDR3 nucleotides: TGTGCTAGCAGTTATCTGGAGAAAGCGAACACCGGGGAGGTGTTTTTT. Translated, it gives CASSYLEKANTGEVFF.

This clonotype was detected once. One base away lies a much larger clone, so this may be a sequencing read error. CDR3 bases: TGTGCCAGCACCCAATCCGGGGTGGGGGAGCAGTTCTTC. This gives the protein CASTQSGVGEQFF. The chain uses TRBV6-5 and TRBJ2-1; the D gene is possibly TRBD2 (5 bases). This CDR3 comprises 13 residues. CDR1 is MNHEY, CDR2 SVGAGI, per germline. The V and J ends lost 7 bases and 10 bases respectively, with 17 bases between them.

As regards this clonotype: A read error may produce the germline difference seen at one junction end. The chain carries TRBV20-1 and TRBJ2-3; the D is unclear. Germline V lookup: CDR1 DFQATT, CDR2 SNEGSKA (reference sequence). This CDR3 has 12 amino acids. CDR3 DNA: TGCAGTGTTAGAGAAGGTCAAGATATGCAGTATTTT. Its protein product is CSVREGQDMQYF.

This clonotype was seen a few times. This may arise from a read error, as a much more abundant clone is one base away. The CDR3 DNA reads TGTGCCAGCATCCAAGTCTCTATAGAGGGAAACACCATATATTTT. This translates into CASIQVSIEGNTIYF. V gene TRBV4-2 combines with J gene TRBJ1-3; D is unresolved. Germline V gene data show CDR1 as LGHNA and CDR2 as YNFKEQ. The CDR3 length is 15 residues.

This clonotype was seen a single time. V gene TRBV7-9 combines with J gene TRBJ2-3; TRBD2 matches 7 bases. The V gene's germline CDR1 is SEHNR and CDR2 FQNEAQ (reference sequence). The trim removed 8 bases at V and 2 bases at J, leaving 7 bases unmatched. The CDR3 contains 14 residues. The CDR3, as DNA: TGTGCCAGCCGGAGTACTAGCGACACAGATACGCAGTATTTT. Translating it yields CASRSTSDTDTQYF.

CDR3 sequence: CASSLSRQGTGSYEQYF. CDR3 nucleotide sequence: TGTGCCAGCAGCTTATCCAGACAGGGGACAGGGTCCTACGAGCAGTACTTC. V and J are TRBV11-2 and TRBJ2-7; TRBD1 matches 9 bases. Germline V gives CDR1 SGHAT, CDR2 FQNNGV. After removal of 2 bases from V and 1 base from J, the junction contained 9 bases not matched to a gene. CDR3 length: 17 amino acids.

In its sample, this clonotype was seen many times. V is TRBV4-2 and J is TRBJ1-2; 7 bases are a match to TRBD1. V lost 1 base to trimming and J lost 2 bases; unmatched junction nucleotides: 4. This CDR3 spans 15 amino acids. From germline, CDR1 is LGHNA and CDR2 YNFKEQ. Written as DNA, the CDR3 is TGTGCCAGCAGCCAAGGAACGACAGGGAACTATGGCTACACCTTC. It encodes CASSQGTTGNYGYTF.

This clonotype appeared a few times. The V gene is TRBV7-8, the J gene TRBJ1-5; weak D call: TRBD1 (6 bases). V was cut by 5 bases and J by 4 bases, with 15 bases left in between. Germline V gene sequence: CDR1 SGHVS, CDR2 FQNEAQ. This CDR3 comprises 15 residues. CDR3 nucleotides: TGTGCCAGCAGCCTTGGGCGGGGGCGAAATCAGCCCCAGCATTTT. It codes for CASSLGRGRNQPQHF. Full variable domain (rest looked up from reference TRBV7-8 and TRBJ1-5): GAGVSQSPRYKVAKRGQDVALRCDPISGHVSLFWYQQALGQGPEFLTYFQNEAQLDKSGLPSDRFFAERPEGSVSTLKIQRTQQEDSAVYLCASSLGRGRNQPQHFGDGTRLSIL.

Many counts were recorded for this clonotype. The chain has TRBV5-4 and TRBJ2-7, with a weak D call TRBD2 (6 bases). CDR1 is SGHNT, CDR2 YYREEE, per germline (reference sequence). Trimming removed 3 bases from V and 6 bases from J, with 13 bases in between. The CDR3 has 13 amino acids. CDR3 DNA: TGTGCCAGCAGCTCCGGGGGTCTTATCGAGCAGTACTTC. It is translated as CASSSGGLIEQYF.

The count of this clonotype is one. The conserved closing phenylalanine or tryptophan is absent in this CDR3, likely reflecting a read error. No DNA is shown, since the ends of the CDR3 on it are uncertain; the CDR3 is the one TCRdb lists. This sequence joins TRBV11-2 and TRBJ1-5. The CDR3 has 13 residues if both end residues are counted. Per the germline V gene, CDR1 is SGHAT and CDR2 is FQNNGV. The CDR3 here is CVSNLVENQPQHV.

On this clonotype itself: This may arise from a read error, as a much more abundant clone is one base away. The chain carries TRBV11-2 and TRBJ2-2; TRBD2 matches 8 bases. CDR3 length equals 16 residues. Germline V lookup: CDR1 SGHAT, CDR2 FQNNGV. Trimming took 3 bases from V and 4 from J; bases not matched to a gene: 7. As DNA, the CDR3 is TGTGCCAGCAGCTTCGGCGGGGGGCCGAGCACCGGGGAGCTGTTTTTT. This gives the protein CASSFGGGPSTGELFF.

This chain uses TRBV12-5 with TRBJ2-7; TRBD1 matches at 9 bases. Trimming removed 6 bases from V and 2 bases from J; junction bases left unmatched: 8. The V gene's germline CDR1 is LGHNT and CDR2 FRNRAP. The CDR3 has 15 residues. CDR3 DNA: TGTGCTAGTGGCAAGGGACAGGGTATAACCTACGAGCAGTACTTC. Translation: CASGKGQGITYEQYF.

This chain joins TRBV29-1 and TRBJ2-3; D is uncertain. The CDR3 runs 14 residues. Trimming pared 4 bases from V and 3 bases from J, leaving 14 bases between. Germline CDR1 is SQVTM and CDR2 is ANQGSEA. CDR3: CSVAKATITDTQYF. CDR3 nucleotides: TGCAGCGTTGCTAAAGCGACGATAACAGATACGCAGTATTTT.

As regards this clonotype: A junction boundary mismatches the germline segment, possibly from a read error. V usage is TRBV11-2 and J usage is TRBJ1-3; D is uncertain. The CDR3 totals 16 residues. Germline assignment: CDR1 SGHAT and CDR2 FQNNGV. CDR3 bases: TGTGGCAGCACCCTAGAGGGATACTTCTCTGTAAACACCATATATTTT. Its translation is CGSTLEGYFSVNTIYF.

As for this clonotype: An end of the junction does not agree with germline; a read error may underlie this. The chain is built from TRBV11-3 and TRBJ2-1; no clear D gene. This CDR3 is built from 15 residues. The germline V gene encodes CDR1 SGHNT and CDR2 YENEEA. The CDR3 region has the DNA TGTGCCAGCAACTTAATGACAATAAGCCCCAATGAGCAGTTCTTC. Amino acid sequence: CASNLMTISPNEQFF.

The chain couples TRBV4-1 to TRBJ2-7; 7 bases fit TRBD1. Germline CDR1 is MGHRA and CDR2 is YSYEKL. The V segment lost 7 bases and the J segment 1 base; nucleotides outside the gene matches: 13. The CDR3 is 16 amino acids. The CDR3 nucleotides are TGCGCCAGCAACCAGGGGGTCGGGCAATGGTCCTACGAGCAGTACTTC. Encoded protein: CASNQGVGQWSYEQYF.

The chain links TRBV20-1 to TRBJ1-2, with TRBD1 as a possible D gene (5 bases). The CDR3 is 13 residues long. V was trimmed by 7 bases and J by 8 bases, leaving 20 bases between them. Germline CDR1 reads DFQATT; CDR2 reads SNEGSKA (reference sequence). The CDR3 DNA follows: TGCAGTGGCCGCCTCGGGGCGGCCCTCGGCTACACCTTC. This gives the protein CSGRLGAALGYTF.

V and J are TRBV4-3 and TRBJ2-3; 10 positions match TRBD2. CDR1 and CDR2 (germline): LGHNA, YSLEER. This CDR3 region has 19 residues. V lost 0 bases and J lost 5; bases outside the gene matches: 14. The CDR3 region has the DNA TGCGCCAGCAGCCAAGATTTCCCTTGGTCAGCGGGAGGGCAAGATACGCAGTATTTT. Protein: CASSQDFPWSAGGQDTQYF.

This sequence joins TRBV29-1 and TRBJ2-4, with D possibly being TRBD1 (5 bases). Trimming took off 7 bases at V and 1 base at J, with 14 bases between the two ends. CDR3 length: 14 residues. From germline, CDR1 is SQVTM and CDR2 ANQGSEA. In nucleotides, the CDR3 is TGCAGCGCTTCGACAGTGGTGGCCAAAAACATTCAGTACTTC. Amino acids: CSASTVVAKNIQYF.

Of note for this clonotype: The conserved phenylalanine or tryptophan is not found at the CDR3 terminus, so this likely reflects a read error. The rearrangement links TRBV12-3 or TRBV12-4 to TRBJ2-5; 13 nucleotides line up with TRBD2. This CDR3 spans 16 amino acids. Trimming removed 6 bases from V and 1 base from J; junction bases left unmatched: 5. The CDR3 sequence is CASSRTSGGPQETQYL. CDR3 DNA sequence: TGTGCCAGCAGCCGGACTAGCGGGGGACCCCAAGAGACCCAGTACCTA.